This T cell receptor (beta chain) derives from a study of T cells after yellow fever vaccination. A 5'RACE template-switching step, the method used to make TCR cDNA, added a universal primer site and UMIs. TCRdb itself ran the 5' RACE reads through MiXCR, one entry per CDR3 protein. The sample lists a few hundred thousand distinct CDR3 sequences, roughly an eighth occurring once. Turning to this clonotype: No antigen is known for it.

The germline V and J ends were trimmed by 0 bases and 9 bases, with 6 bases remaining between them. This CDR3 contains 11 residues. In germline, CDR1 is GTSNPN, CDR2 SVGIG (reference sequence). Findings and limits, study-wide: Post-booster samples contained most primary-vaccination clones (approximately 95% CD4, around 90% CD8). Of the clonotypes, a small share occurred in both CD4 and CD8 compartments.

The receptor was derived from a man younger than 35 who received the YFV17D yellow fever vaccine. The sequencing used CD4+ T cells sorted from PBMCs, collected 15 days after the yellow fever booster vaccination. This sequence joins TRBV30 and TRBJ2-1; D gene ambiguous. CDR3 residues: CAWSVASEQFF. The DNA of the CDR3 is TGTGCCTGGAGTGTAGCTAGTGAGCAGTTCTTC.